The TCR beta chain described here comes from a study of technical replicates of blood from a few donors (dated by TCRdb to 2016 to 2017). Relative to germline, V is missing 3 bases and J is missing 6 bases, with 8 bases of the junction outside any gene match. Measured from the cysteine to the phenylalanine, the CDR3 is 16 residues long. This entry keeps only the CDR3 DNA: 48 bases, framed from base 1. The germline V gene gives CDR1 as ENHRY and CDR2 as SYGVKD. Library preparation was by the immunoSEQ multiplex PCR assay. TCRdb limited this immuneACCESS table to in-frame rearrangements with V and J called. A share of clones is missing; checked studies link under half to unresolved V genes, and the rest is unexplained. Across this sample there are 55,000 to 75,000 clones, with around 91% seen only once. The ten largest account for approximately 3.6% of the sample. Of note for this clone: Its antigen is unknown. Base qualities were left out, and no much larger clone turns up one base away.

The sequence links TRBV10-3 to TRBJ2-2; 9 middle bases align to TRBD1. Source material: PBMCs. The sequence came from a human donor in good health. Some clones in this sample may be carry-over from other donors' samples. The bases are TGTGCCATCAGTGAAACCCGGGACAGGGTGGCCGGGGAGCTGTTTTTT. Its amino acids are CAISETRDRVAGELFF.